This section outlines one TCR beta chain sequence together with its context. The antigen remains undetermined. Per germline, CDR1 LGHNA and CDR2 YNFKEQ. The CDR3 is 18 amino acids. Via 5' RACE with UMI labels, TRB cDNA libraries were prepared. TCRdb re-called the 5' RACE reads, yielding one record per CDR3 amino acid sequence without DNA. Its clone listing holds tens of thousands of distinct CDR3 sequences. The data originate from a study of CXCR3-negative and CXCR3-positive naive CD8 T cells. Study findings and constraints: Hydrophobicity of TRB CDR3s was greater in CXCR3-positive naive cells than in CXCR3-negative naive cells. CXCR3-negative and CXCR3-positive naive cells shared comparable TRBV-TRBJ usage, but memory cells did not.

The clonotype comes from a human donor in good health. Some clones in this sample may be carry-over from other donors' samples. The chain is built from TRBV4-2 and TRBJ2-5; TCRdb outputs TRBD1, but without DNA this stays unchecked. The sample comprised naive CXCR3+ CD8+ T cells from blood. Subset meaning: CD45RO-CCR7+CD27+CD95- naive CD8+ T cells expressing CXCR3 (TNR3+). CDR3 loop: CASSQAMAGLNPGETQYF.